This is a list of T cell receptor beta chains from one sample in a study of patients and donors after allogeneic stem cell transplantation. Using its own MiXCR run on the RT-PCR reads, TCRdb lists one record per CDR3 protein. The sample holds roughly 200,000 distinct CDR3 sequences, more than 35% seen once. What was sequenced was blood, either unsorted or a sorted T cell fraction (not recorded which). These receptors originate from a human donor who was either an allogeneic HSCT recipient or a stem cell or donor lymphocyte infusion donor (not recorded which). It is not recorded whose cells these are; they may come from a transplant donor. Both conserved end residues are part of each CDR3. Each record gives: J gene, V gene, clone size, CDR3 protein. For some rows the clone size is stated as once, few or many, or as a class when expanded; others skip it.

TRBJ1-6 | TRBV20-1 | few | CSARRPPQRNSPLHF
TRBJ1-3 | TRBV29-1 | - | CSALGVPSGNTIYF
TRBJ2-3 | TRBV5-4 | - | CASSPGGRGDTQYF
TRBJ1-3 | TRBV7-2 | - | CASSTAHRSGNTIYF
TRBJ1-3 | TRBV7-2 | - | CASSLRTGAGNTIYF
TRBJ2-3 | TRBV20-1 | - | CSAGTRGTDTQYF
TRBJ1-4 | TRBV5-1 | - | CASSPGRSGEKLFF
TRBJ1-4 | TRBV10-3 | many | CAISEGAGLREKLFF
TRBJ1-5 | TRBV28 | - | CASSLWTKGRGSNQPQHF
TRBJ1-1 | TRBV16 | - | CASSLVGVNTEAFF
TRBJ1-6 | TRBV12-3/TRBV12-4 | - | CASSLNSPYSPLHF
TRBJ2-3 | TRBV10-3 | - | CAISDEGKGTDTQYF
TRBJ1-2 | TRBV27 | - | CASSPGQAAGLYGYTF
TRBJ1-2 | TRBV20-1 | - | CSAREVPGVSKNGYTF
TRBJ1-5 | TRBV20-1 | - | CSARKQGSQPQHF
TRBJ1-2 | TRBV18 | few | CASSPQRGTGNYGYTF
TRBJ1-4 | TRBV5-1 | - | CASSLGLSNEKLFF
TRBJ1-6 | TRBV20-1 | few | CSAKGAGGAQSPLHF
TRBJ1-1 | TRBV4-1 | - | CASSQEWDTKMNTEAFF
TRBJ1-4 | TRBV5-1 | - | CASSTTGKGNEKLFF
TRBJ1-1 | TRBV5-1 | - | CASSLGQELTEAFF
TRBJ1-1 | TRBV20-1 | - | CSARGRDSTEAFF
TRBJ1-1 | TRBV5-6 | - | CASSVTGKNTEAFF
TRBJ1-6 | TRBV6-5 | - | CASQDRAVSYNSPLHF
TRBJ1-2 | TRBV28 | - | CASSFPRTNYGYTF
TRBJ1-1 | TRBV4-2 | - | CASSVIKGAYTEAFF
TRBJ2-1 | TRBV3-1 | once | CASSEGVSSYNEQFF
TRBJ1-2 | TRBV7-9 | - | CASSLGDIGYGYTF
TRBJ1-3 | TRBV30 | - | CAWSVLGQLPTDTIYF
TRBJ1-6 | TRBV6-5 | - | CASSYRAGNSPLHF
TRBJ1-2 | TRBV3-1 | - | CASSLVAGGSYGYTF
TRBJ1-5 | TRBV12-3/TRBV12-4 | - | CASSSGSHNQPQHF
TRBJ1-1 | TRBV10-3 | - | CAIRELNTEAFF
TRBJ1-3 | TRBV10-3 | many | CAISLNSGNTIYF
TRBJ1-3 | TRBV5-1 | - | CASSLTPVGNTIYF
TRBJ1-2 | TRBV6-6 | few | CASSYSGVDDGYTF
TRBJ1-2 | TRBV9 | - | CASSALGLYGYTF
TRBJ2-3 | TRBV4-2 | - | CASSQPGASVDTQYF
TRBJ1-6 | TRBV19 | few | CASSIRRSGAPHNSPLHF
TRBJ2-3 | TRBV20-1 | few | CSARGPLAGSTDTQYF
TRBJ1-1 | TRBV5-5 | - | CASSSITREAFF
TRBJ1-3 | TRBV6-1 | few | CASSTSSGGTGNTIYF
TRBJ2-3 | TRBV20-1 | few | CSAPAAGEDTQYF
TRBJ1-2 | TRBV12-3/TRBV12-4 | few | CASRPTGAANYGYTF
TRBJ1-2 | TRBV5-1 | few | CASSMYPEGGYTF
TRBJ1-1 | TRBV20-1 | - | CSARDPGQGRTEAFF
TRBJ2-3 | TRBV15 | - | CATSRVGHTDTQYF
TRBJ2-7 | TRBV12-3/TRBV12-4 | few | CASRTGRGYREQYF
TRBJ1-1 | TRBV5-1 | - | CASSLGVPNTEAFF
TRBJ2-7 | TRBV28 | - | CASEKDWSSYEQYF
TRBJ2-7 | TRBV6-6 | - | CASNRGHGQAYEQYF